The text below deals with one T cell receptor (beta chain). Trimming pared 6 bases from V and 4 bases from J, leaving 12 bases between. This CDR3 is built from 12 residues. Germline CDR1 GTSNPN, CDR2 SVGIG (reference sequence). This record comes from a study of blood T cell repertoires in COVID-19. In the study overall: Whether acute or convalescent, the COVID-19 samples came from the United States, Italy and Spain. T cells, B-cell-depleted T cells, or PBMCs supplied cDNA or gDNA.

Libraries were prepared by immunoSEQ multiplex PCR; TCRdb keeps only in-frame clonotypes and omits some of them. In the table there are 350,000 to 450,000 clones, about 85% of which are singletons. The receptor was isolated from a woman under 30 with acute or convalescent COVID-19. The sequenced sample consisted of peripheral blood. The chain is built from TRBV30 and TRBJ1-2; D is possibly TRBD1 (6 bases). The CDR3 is CACGGGAYGYTF. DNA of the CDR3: TGTGCCTGCGGCGGGGGCGCCTATGGCTACACCTTC.